This T cell receptor (beta chain) was identified in a study of cytomegalovirus exposure and HLA in healthy donors (dated by TCRdb to 2015 to 2018). About the full investigation: According to an earlier analysis of a few hundred of the donors, some 170 million T cells yielded 90 million to 130 million unique TCR beta sequences and about 300 Gb of sequence data. Four or five DR-DQ haplotypes were handled as single units for association and clustering because linkage in the cohort was strong. All discovery cohort repertoires had been generated using a single sequencing platform. In a later analysis, previously published TCR beta repertoires from 670 or so donors were re-analyzed and high-resolution HLA genotyping was added so that TCR occurrence patterns could be studied. Donor age, sex, ethnicity and CMV serostatus were compiled together with the repertoire data. The later analysis used no new phenotypic data to find candidate immune exposures, relying instead on TCR beta sequences and their occurrence across donors. An early release that covered about 600 HLA-typed donors contained approximately 320 gigabases of sequencing data and 75 million to 100 million unique TCR sequences. A separate validation cohort of 100 to 150 different subjects was used in addition to the roughly 720-subject first cohort. The study profiled the T cell repertoires of approximately 700 subjects by immunosequencing and related them to cytomegalovirus serostatus. To decide whether each TCR beta V gene segment behaved as functional or pseudogenic, an earlier analysis of several hundred of the donors relied on high-throughput TCR beta sequencing. The study combined high-throughput TCR immunosequencing, statistical association of individual TCRs with disease status, and machine learning to predict cytomegalovirus infection status. The number of typed donors differed by locus: about 620-630 for A, B, C, DRB1 and DQB1; some 500 for DQA1; 600 to 610 for DPA1; and 400 to 480 for DPB1. A later genetic analysis used genome-wide SNP genotypes for about 65% of the roughly 700 donors, treating that subset as a discovery cohort. Of the roughly 400 genotyped donors, 65% to 90% fell in the genetic ancestry cluster associated with self-reported Caucasian donors. Across some 400 genotyped donors of the cohort, an average of 235,054 unique TCR beta nucleotide sequences per donor were sequenced, and roughly 20% of those sequences were non-productive. The study was designed to test whether signatures of past pathogen exposure could be identified by cataloging public T cell receptors. HLA typing included class I and class II loci at four-digit resolution.

What the study reported, not specific to this receptor: A later analysis found that TCR association rates varied across HLA loci, with DRB1 alleles showing the most associated TCRs and HLA-C alleles the fewest. An earlier analysis of 587 of the donors showed that most TCR beta V segments appeared in productive rearrangements either about 87% or about 30% of the time, which broadly matched IMGT annotations. A later analysis found that HLA-associated TCR beta chains were more clonally expanded and had lower generation probabilities than equally common non-associated chains. In the study, some 160 TCR beta chains were listed as associated with cytomegalovirus. A later analysis reported that several top co-occurrence clusters appeared linked to parvovirus B19, influenza, CMV and Epstein-Barr virus. The classifier was reported to diagnose cytomegalovirus status with high specificity and sensitivity in both the original and validation cohorts. The sequencing pipeline was judged likely to have produced a cluster of highly shared sequence variants as a technical artifact. In this cohort, only TCR beta chains were sequenced, and detectable features were limited by the absence of alpha or paired-chain data. A later genetic analysis reported fewer N-insertions in productive TCRs among donors in an Asian-associated ancestry cluster than the roughly 650-donor mean. Some IMGT-functional V segments, including TRBV6-2 and TRBV6-3, could not be told apart with the 87-base-pair reads, so those segments were excluded. Correlated functional status among segregating V segments might reflect linkage disequilibrium, but an unknown experimental factor could not be ruled out. Assigning TCR associations to individual alleles was difficult when HLA alleles, especially DR and DQ, strongly co-occurred. A later genetic analysis associated a missense DCLRE1C variant with V-gene and J-gene trimming of TCR beta chains, and an independent cohort replicated the association. In vitro tests confirmed that a few of the cytomegalovirus-associated TCR beta chains recognize cytomegalovirus antigens. Presence/absence analyses assumed roughly uniform sequencing depth across donors, an assumption that may not hold. For the cohort, immune exposure information was limited to CMV serostatus. Most TCR sequences were seen in very few donors, while some public TCRs were found in many individuals. Most CMV-associated TCR beta chains appeared to be HLA-restricted in a later analysis, and the HLA associations seemed to be driven largely by CMV exposure. A further reported finding was that TCR beta sequences accurately predicted the HLA-A and HLA-B alleles for most subjects in the first cohort. Because HLA typing was missing for some donors at each locus, association tests included only the typed subset. Approximately 18 rarely observed V segments, including chromosome 9 orphons, were excluded from the earlier analysis of a few hundred of the donors because counts were too low. In a later analysis, about 16,000 TCR beta sequences were associated with specific HLA alleles at a false discovery rate of 0.05. The authors suggested that the approach could potentially be generalized to other disease states and immunological phenotypes.

In the germline V gene, CDR1 corresponds to MGHRA and CDR2 to YSYEKL. V was cut back by 4 bases and J by 4 bases, leaving a gap of 14 bases between them. From its cysteine to its phenylalanine, the CDR3 spans 14 amino acids. Left in the record is the CDR3 DNA by itself, 42 bases read in frame from the first base. Note on this clone: It lacks a known antigen. Base qualities are not provided; no much larger clone lies one nucleotide away.

Libraries were made using the immunoSEQ multiplex PCR assay. For the multiplex PCR, a mixture combining 60 forward primers for TCR Vbeta segments and 13 reverse primers for TCR Jbeta segments was used. A multiplex PCR assay on genomic DNA amplified the CDR3 region of rearranged TCR beta genes. Amplified TCR beta libraries were sequenced as 87-base-pair reads on the Illumina HiSeq System. In the authors' own workflow: In a later analysis, some 80 million unique TCR beta chains were counted across the approximately 670 repertoires, and roughly 10 million of these chains were shared by at least two donors. Raw reads were error-corrected and collapsed into unique sequences with a nearest-neighbor algorithm that merged closely related sequences to remove PCR and sequencing errors. CDR3 sequences were aligned to IMGT reference sequences to assign V, D and J gene segments. Each retained sequence needed at least a six-nucleotide match to both a V gene segment and a J gene segment. A rearrangement counted as productive if the CDR3 had no stop codons and remained in frame with V and J, and every other rearrangement counted as non-productive. Following IMGT convention, CDR3 was defined as the stretch from the second conserved V-encoded cysteine up to the conserved J-encoded phenylalanine. The earlier analysis of more than 450 of the donors excluded sequences that lacked an unambiguous match to a single V gene segment. In an earlier analysis of approximately 500 of the donors, a V segment was called functional when productive rearrangements were above 56.7%, and segregating when the standard deviation between donors exceeded 5%. A statistical classification framework was built to diagnose cytomegalovirus status from the catalog of TCR beta chain sequences. In a later analysis, V and J genes were assigned by comparing TCR nucleotide sequences against IMGT/GENE-DB human TR gene sequences. The TCRdist pipeline was used in a later analysis to assign CDR3 sequences and most-parsimonious VDJ recombination scenarios. In a later analysis, each TCR beta chain was defined by its CDR3 amino acid sequence together with its V-gene family, and reads lacking a unique V-gene family were excluded. As a way to deal with suspected cross-contamination and a sequencing artifact, a later analysis dropped roughly 620 nucleotide sequences that were highly shared and had low generation probability. In a later analysis, a clonal expansion index was calculated for each public chain from normalized within-repertoire ranks of inferred template counts. Generation probabilities in a later analysis came from a VDJ recombination model fitted to out-of-frame rearrangements, and those results were checked against IGoR. In a later analysis, hypergeometric tests were used to score TCR-TCR, TCR-HLA and TCR-CMV co-occurrence, with a repertoire-size bias correction applied to TCR pairs. A later analysis estimated false discovery rates by permuting HLA or CMV assignments 20 times. In a later analysis, co-occurring TCRs were grouped with DBSCAN, and TCRdist sequence similarity was added when clustering was performed within HLA-allele-positive subsets. Repertoires with fewer than 30,000 or more than 120,000 public chains, plus five repertoires with anomalous nucleotide sharing, were excluded from co-occurrence clustering. In its TCRdb copy, this immuneACCESS table keeps in-frame sequences only and misses some clones. Where compared with another copy, unresolved V genes explain less than half of these, and the others have no known cause. The V and J calls and clone size were taken over from that table, and D and trimming were inferred from the DNA. Here the sample has about 150,000 clones; around 82% occur a single time. 5.5% to 8.5% of the sample belongs to the ten largest clones.

The cohort comprised fewer than 750 healthy bone marrow donors. Cohort members were all nominally healthy when sampled, although unrecorded immune exposures were likely present. The donor was CMV seropositive and was included in the group of 289 seropositive cohort members. A peripheral blood sample was provided by each donor, and peripheral blood mononuclear cells were used for TCR beta sequencing. Genomic DNA extraction from the blood cell samples was performed with the Qiagen DNeasy Blood Extraction Kit. The source of this sequence is a woman aged 45-59 years in good health and CMV-seropositive. Sequencing was performed on PBMCs. Recombination connected TRBV4-1 to TRBJ2-7; the D gene is perhaps TRBD1, from 6 matching bases. The CDR3 sequence is CASSPRQAGYEQYF. The DNA sequence reads TGCGCCAGCAGCCCGAGACAGGCAGGGTACGAGCAGTACTTC.